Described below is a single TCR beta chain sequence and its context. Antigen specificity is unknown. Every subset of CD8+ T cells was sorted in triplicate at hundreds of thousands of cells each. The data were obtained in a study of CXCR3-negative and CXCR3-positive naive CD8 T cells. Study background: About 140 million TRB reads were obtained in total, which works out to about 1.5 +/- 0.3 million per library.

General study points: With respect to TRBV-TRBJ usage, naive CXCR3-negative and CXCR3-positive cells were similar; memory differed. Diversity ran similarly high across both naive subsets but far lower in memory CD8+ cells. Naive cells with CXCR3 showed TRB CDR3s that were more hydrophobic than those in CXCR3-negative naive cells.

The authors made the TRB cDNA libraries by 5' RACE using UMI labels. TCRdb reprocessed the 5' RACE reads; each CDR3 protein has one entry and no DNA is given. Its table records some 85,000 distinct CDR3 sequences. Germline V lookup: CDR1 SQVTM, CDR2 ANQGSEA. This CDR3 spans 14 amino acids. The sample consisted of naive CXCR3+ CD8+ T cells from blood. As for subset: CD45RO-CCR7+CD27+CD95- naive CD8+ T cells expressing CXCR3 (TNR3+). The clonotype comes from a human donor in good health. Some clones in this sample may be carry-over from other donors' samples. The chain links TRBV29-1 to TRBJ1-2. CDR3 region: CSVVPEGLGYGYTF.